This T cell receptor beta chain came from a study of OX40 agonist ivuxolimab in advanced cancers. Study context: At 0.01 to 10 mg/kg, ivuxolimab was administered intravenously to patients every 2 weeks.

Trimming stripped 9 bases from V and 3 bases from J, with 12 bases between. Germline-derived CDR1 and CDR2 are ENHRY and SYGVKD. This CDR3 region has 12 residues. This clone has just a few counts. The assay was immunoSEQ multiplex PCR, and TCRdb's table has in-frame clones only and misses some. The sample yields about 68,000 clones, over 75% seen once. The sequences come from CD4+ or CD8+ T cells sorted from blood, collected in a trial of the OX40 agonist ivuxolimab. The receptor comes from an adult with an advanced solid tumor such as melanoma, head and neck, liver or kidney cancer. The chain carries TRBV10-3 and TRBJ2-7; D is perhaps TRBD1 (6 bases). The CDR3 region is CAIATGSYEQYF. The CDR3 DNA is TGTGCCATTGCAACAGGGAGCTACGAGCAGTACTTC.